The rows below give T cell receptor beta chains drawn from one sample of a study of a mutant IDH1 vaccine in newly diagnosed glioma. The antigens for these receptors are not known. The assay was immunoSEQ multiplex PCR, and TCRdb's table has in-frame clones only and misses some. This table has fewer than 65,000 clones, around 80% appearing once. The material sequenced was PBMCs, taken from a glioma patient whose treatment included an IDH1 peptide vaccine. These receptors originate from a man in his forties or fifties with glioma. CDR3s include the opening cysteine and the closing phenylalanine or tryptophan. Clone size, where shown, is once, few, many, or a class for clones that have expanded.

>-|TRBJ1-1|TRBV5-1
CASSGTGGNTEAFF
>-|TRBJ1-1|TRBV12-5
CASGLGTLVLNTEAFF
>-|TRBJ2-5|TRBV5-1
CASSPLGGAGETQYF
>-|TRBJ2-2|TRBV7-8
CASSPRTSGTGPGELFF
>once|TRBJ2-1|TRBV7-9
CASSTRQLSEQFF
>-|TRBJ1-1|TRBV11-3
CASSFHPSLRNTEAFF
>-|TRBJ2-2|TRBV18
CASSPDRNTGELFF
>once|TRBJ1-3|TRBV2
CASSGDRGNTIYF
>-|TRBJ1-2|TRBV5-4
CASSFGQLNYGYTF
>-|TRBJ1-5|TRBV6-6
CASSLTGPRQPQHF
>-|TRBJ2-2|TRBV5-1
CASSLMGWDTGELFF
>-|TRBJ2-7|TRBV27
CASSIQLNSYEQYF
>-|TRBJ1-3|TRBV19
CASMIEGGGNTIYF
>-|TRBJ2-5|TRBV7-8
CAGKASGRTETQYF
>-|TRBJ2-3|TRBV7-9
CASSSRPGLGRTDTQYF
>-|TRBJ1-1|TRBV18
CASSPPGTEAFF
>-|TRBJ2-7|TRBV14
CASSQDPQGLPREQYF
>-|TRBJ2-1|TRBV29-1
CSVLLTAYSSYNEQFF
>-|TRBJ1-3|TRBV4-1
CASSHGQSSGNTIYF
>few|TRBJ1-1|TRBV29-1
CSGGQLNTEAFF
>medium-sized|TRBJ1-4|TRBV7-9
CASSRGATNEKLFF
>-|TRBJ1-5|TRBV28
CASSSFKGALNQPQHF
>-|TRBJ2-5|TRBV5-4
CASSSGSGQETQYF
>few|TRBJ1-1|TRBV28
CASSLPTGGTEAFF
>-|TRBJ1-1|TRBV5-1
CASSLGSGMNTEAFF
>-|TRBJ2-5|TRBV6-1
CASSVRGELLQETQYF
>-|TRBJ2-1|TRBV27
CASSLRREGLNEQFF
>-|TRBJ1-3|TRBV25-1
CASSAFGGRGNTIYF
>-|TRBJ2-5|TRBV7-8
CASSSRETQYF
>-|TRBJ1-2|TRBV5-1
CASSLVGGRTNGYTF
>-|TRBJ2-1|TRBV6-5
CARVHEQFF
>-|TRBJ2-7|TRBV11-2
CASSYGTSEEQYF
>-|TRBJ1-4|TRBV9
CASSVGKRLGNEKLFF
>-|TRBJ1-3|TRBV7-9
CASGVSGNTIYF
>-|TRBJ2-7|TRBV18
CASSPSSGAPYEQYF
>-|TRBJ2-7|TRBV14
CASSQGRQGRYEQYF
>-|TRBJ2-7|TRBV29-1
CSVRDNVGYEQYF
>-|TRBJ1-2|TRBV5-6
CASSFGYGYTF
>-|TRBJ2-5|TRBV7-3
CASSLREKETQYF
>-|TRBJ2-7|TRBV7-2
CASSPGRTFTYEQYF
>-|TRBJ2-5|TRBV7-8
CASQPTPWDRDKTQYF
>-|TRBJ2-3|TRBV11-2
CASSNSLTQYF
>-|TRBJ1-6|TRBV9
CASSVGERSPLHF
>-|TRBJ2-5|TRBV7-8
CASSQGTVQETQYF